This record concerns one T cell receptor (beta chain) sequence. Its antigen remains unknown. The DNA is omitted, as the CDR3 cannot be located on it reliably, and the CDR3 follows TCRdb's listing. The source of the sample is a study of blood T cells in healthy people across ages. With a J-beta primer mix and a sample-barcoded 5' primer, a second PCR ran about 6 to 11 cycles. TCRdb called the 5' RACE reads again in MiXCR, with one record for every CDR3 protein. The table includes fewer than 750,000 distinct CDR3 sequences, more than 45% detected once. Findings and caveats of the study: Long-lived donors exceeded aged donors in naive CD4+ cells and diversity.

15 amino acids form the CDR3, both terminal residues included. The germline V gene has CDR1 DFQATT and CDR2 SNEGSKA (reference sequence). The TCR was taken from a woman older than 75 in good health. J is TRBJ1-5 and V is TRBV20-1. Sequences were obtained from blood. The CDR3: CSAPTVASGSQPPHF.